This T cell receptor (beta chain) comes out of a study of blood T cell repertoires in COVID-19. Study-level background: Samples came from the United States, Italy and Spain, spanning acute and convalescent COVID-19.

Only in-frame clones appear in the TCRdb table, and some are missing; sequencing was by immunoSEQ multiplex PCR. The sample shows about 340,000 clones, roughly 90% of them seen only once. The receptor comes from a woman aged 25-40 years who had recovered from COVID-19. Sequenced input: PBMCs or T cells enriched from blood (not recorded which).

CDR3 loop: CASSSDREKGEQFF. The CDR3 nucleotides read TGTGCCAGCAGCTCGGACAGGGAGAAGGGTGAGCAGTTCTTC. This sequence joins TRBV7-9 and TRBJ2-1; 8 bases are a match to TRBD1. Germline loops: CDR1 SEHNR, CDR2 FQNEAQ (reference sequence). The CDR3 has 14 amino acids. The V gene end was trimmed by 4 bases and the J gene end by 9 bases; junction bases not matched to a gene: 8. The complete variable domain, with remaining parts taken from reference TRBV7-9 and TRBJ2-1, reads DTGVSQNPRHKITKRGQNVTFRCDPISEHNRLYWYRQTLGQGPEFLTYFQNEAQLEKSRLLSDRFSAERPKGSFSTLEIQRTEQGDSAMYLCASSSDREKGEQFFGPGTRLTVL.